These T cell receptor beta chains were read from a single sample in a study of Tregs in tolerant kidney transplant recipients. Sequencing used immunoSEQ multiplex PCR; TCRdb keeps in-frame clones, though not all of them. The sample lists about 120,000 clones; 92% were seen once. Sequencing was performed on CD4+ T cells from blood. The source is a human donor in good health. Both conserved end residues are part of each CDR3. The D gene is left open where the match is weak. Part of the rows lack a size; the others show once, few, many or a class for expanded clones.

CDR3aa: CASSYPGQGGDEQYF; CDR3nt: TGTGCCAGCAGCTACCCGGGACAGGGTGGGGACGAGCAGTACTTC; j_gene: TRBJ2-7; v_gene: TRBV21-1; abundance: few; d_gene: .
CDR3aa: CASSLPGLAENNEQFF; CDR3nt: TGTGCCAGCAGCTTGCCGGGACTAGCGGAAAACAATGAGCAGTTCTTC; j_gene: TRBJ2-1; v_gene: TRBV5-4; abundance: .; d_gene: TRBD2
CDR3aa: CASSLQGTSGQTQYF; CDR3nt: TGTGCCAGCAGCTTACAAGGGACTAGCGGGCAGACCCAGTACTTC; j_gene: TRBJ2-5; v_gene: TRBV7-6; abundance: .; d_gene: TRBD2
CDR3aa: CSVVGPGETQYF; CDR3nt: TGCAGCGTTGTGGGACCCGGAGAGACCCAGTACTTC; j_gene: TRBJ2-5; v_gene: TRBV29-1; abundance: .; d_gene: .
CDR3aa: CASSSTGGLTEAFF; CDR3nt: TGTGCCAGCAGTTCAACAGGGGGCCTGACTGAAGCTTTCTTT; j_gene: TRBJ1-1; v_gene: TRBV2; abundance: .; d_gene: TRBD1
CDR3aa: CSVAKTSGGDMDEQFF; CDR3nt: TGCAGCGTTGCAAAGACTAGCGGGGGGGATATGGATGAGCAGTTCTTC; j_gene: TRBJ2-1; v_gene: TRBV29-1; abundance: .; d_gene: TRBD2
CDR3aa: CASSYDGQLTGNTIYF; CDR3nt: TGTGCCAGCAGTTACGACGGACAGCTGACTGGAAACACCATATATTTT; j_gene: TRBJ1-3; v_gene: TRBV6-5; abundance: .; d_gene: .
CDR3aa: CASSPAGSNTGELFF; CDR3nt: TGTGCCAGCTCACCGGCGGGGTCTAACACCGGGGAGCTGTTTTTT; j_gene: TRBJ2-2; v_gene: TRBV18; abundance: .; d_gene: .
CDR3aa: CASSLEGPGYNSPLHF; CDR3nt: TGCGCCAGCAGCTTGGAGGGTCCGGGTTATAATTCACCCCTCCACTTT; j_gene: TRBJ1-6; v_gene: TRBV5-1; abundance: .; d_gene: .
CDR3aa: CASSYGGYTEAFF; CDR3nt: TGTGCCAGCAGTTACGGGGGTTACACTGAAGCTTTCTTT; j_gene: TRBJ1-1; v_gene: TRBV6-6; abundance: .; d_gene: .
CDR3aa: CASSHRPATNEKLFF; CDR3nt: TGTGCCAGCAGCCACCGGCCTGCAACTAATGAAAAACTGTTTTTT; j_gene: TRBJ1-4; v_gene: TRBV14; abundance: .; d_gene: .
CDR3aa: CAWSNPFGEQYF; CDR3nt: TGTGCCTGGAGTAATCCCTTCGGGGAGCAGTACTTC; j_gene: TRBJ2-7; v_gene: TRBV30; abundance: .; d_gene: .
CDR3aa: CASSPTMGSGTNEKLFF; CDR3nt: TGTGCCAGCTCACCGACTATGGGGTCGGGGACTAATGAAAAACTGTTTTTT; j_gene: TRBJ1-4; v_gene: TRBV18; abundance: .; d_gene: .
CDR3aa: CASSLEGLQGETQYF; CDR3nt: TGTGCCAGCAGCTTAGAAGGGCTTCAGGGGGAGACCCAGTACTTC; j_gene: TRBJ2-5; v_gene: TRBV7-6; abundance: .; d_gene: .
CDR3aa: CASSPRLAGVDEQYF; CDR3nt: TGTGCCAGCTCACCCCGACTAGCGGGAGTGGACGAGCAGTACTTC; j_gene: TRBJ2-7; v_gene: TRBV18; abundance: .; d_gene: TRBD2
CDR3aa: CASSPRQIPLTRRASYEQYF; CDR3nt: TGTGCCAGTAGTCCGCGACAGATTCCTTTGACTAGAAGGGCTTCCTACGAGCAGTACTTC; j_gene: TRBJ2-7; v_gene: TRBV19; abundance: .; d_gene: .
CDR3aa: CASSDRTGNTEAFF; CDR3nt: TGTGCCAGTAGTGATAGGACAGGCAACACTGAAGCTTTCTTT; j_gene: TRBJ1-1; v_gene: TRBV19; abundance: .; d_gene: TRBD1
CDR3aa: CASSFSTQFYEQYF; CDR3nt: TGTGCCAGCAGCTTTAGCACACAATTCTACGAGCAGTACTTC; j_gene: TRBJ2-7; v_gene: TRBV5-5; abundance: .; d_gene: .
CDR3aa: CASSLEGTGSNQPQHF; CDR3nt: TGTGCCAGCAGCTTGGAAGGAACAGGGAGCAATCAGCCCCAGCATTTT; j_gene: TRBJ1-5; v_gene: TRBV5-5; abundance: .; d_gene: .
CDR3aa: CASSLGGTGFNEKLFF; CDR3nt: TGTGCCAGCAGCTTGGGGGGGACAGGGTTTAATGAAAAACTGTTTTTT; j_gene: TRBJ1-4; v_gene: TRBV5-4; abundance: .; d_gene: TRBD1
CDR3aa: CASSLERPPADTQYF; CDR3nt: TGCGCCAGCAGCTTGGAGCGGCCCCCAGCAGATACGCAGTATTTT; j_gene: TRBJ2-3; v_gene: TRBV5-1; abundance: .; d_gene: .
CDR3aa: CASSKRTSGTIDTQYF; CDR3nt: TGTGCCAGCAGCAAACGGACTAGCGGGACGATAGATACGCAGTATTTT; j_gene: TRBJ2-3; v_gene: TRBV7-9; abundance: once; d_gene: TRBD2
CDR3aa: CASSLLGLAGVWGTRGEYEQFF; CDR3nt: TGCGCCAGCAGCCTCTTGGGACTAGCGGGAGTGTGGGGCACTCGTGGGGAATATGAGCAGTTCTTC; j_gene: TRBJ2-1; v_gene: TRBV4-1; abundance: .; d_gene: TRBD2
CDR3aa: CASSSRAGAGNQPQHF; CDR3nt: TGTGCCAGCAGCAGCAGGGCGGGTGCCGGCAATCAGCCCCAGCATTTT; j_gene: TRBJ1-5; v_gene: TRBV7-8; abundance: .; d_gene: .
CDR3aa: CASSHSTWNEQFF; CDR3nt: TGCGCCAGCAGCCATTCGACCTGGAATGAGCAGTTCTTC; j_gene: TRBJ2-1; v_gene: TRBV4-1; abundance: .; d_gene: .
CDR3aa: CSVEKQVSAKNIQYF; CDR3nt: TGCAGCGTTGAAAAACAGGTATCGGCCAAAAACATTCAGTACTTC; j_gene: TRBJ2-4; v_gene: TRBV29-1; abundance: .; d_gene: .
CDR3aa: CASSLPADGNTEAFF; CDR3nt: TGTGCCAGCAGCCTCCCCGCCGACGGGAACACTGAAGCTTTCTTT; j_gene: TRBJ1-1; v_gene: TRBV5-4; abundance: .; d_gene: .
CDR3aa: CAISESNEQYF; CDR3nt: TGTGCCATCAGTGAGTCGAACGAGCAGTACTTC; j_gene: TRBJ2-7; v_gene: TRBV10-3; abundance: .; d_gene: .
CDR3aa: CASSRRTQKGQPQHF; CDR3nt: TGTGCCAGCAGCCGCCGGACTCAGAAGGGTCAGCCCCAGCATTTT; j_gene: TRBJ1-5; v_gene: TRBV7-8; abundance: .; d_gene: .
CDR3aa: CASSLKQGAKNIQYF; CDR3nt: TGTGCCAGCAGCTTGAAACAGGGGGCCAAAAACATTCAGTACTTC; j_gene: TRBJ2-4; v_gene: TRBV5-4; abundance: .; d_gene: TRBD1
CDR3aa: CASSRDRKYSNQPQHF; CDR3nt: TGTGCCAGCTCACGGGACCGAAAGTATAGCAATCAGCCCCAGCATTTT; j_gene: TRBJ1-5; v_gene: TRBV18; abundance: .; d_gene: .
CDR3aa: CASSLAGVSEAFF; CDR3nt: TGTGCCAGCAGCTTGGCCGGAGTATCTGAAGCTTTCTTT; j_gene: TRBJ1-1; v_gene: TRBV5-5; abundance: .; d_gene: .
CDR3aa: CASSFSAIDTQYF; CDR3nt: TGTGCCAGCAGCTTCAGCGCGATAGATACGCAGTATTTT; j_gene: TRBJ2-3; v_gene: TRBV7-9; abundance: .; d_gene: .
CDR3aa: CASSEARRTGNQPQHF; CDR3nt: TGTGCCAGCAGTGAAGCGAGAAGAACGGGTAATCAGCCCCAGCATTTT; j_gene: TRBJ1-5; v_gene: TRBV10-3; abundance: once; d_gene: .
CDR3aa: CASSLGPGGLAHTDTQYF; CDR3nt: TGTGCCAGCAGCTTAGGCCCGGGGGGACTAGCTCACACAGATACGCAGTATTTT; j_gene: TRBJ2-3; v_gene: TRBV11-2; abundance: .; d_gene: TRBD2
CDR3aa: CASSVERTQYF; CDR3nt: TGTGCCAGCAGCGTCGAGCGGACCCAGTACTTC; j_gene: TRBJ2-5; v_gene: TRBV13; abundance: once; d_gene: .
CDR3aa: CASSLAGRPSRSTEAFF; CDR3nt: TGTGCCAGCAGCTTAGCGGGGCGTCCCTCTCGTAGCACTGAAGCTTTCTTT; j_gene: TRBJ1-1; v_gene: TRBV7-9; abundance: .; d_gene: .
CDR3aa: CASSLRPYSYNEQFF; CDR3nt: TGTGCCAGCAGCTTACGGCCTTACTCCTACAATGAGCAGTTCTTC; j_gene: TRBJ2-1; v_gene: TRBV7-8; abundance: .; d_gene: .
CDR3aa: CASSSEDSRNFGAFF; CDR3nt: TGTGCCAGCAGTTCCGAGGACAGTAGAAATTTCGGAGCTTTCTTT; j_gene: TRBJ1-1; v_gene: TRBV27; abundance: .; d_gene: .
CDR3aa: CASTPRGDSPLHF; CDR3nt: TGTGCCAGCACCCCTAGGGGGGATTCACCCCTCCACTTT; j_gene: TRBJ1-6; v_gene: TRBV27; abundance: few; d_gene: .
CDR3aa: CASSLAHGTGGYEQYF; CDR3nt: TGTGCCAGCAGCTTAGCGCACGGGACAGGGGGGTACGAGCAGTACTTC; j_gene: TRBJ2-7; v_gene: TRBV7-9; abundance: .; d_gene: TRBD1
CDR3aa: CASSQYLSGFYNEQFF; CDR3nt: TGTGCCAGCAGCCAATACCTTAGCGGCTTCTACAATGAGCAGTTCTTC; j_gene: TRBJ2-1; v_gene: TRBV27; abundance: once; d_gene: .